The present T cell receptor beta chain was sequenced within a study of radiotherapy plus CTLA-4 blockade in lung cancer. Study-wide results and caveats: Subsequent to radiotherapy plus ipilimumab, tumor-derived TCR clones underwent expansion in blood.

Unmatched junction bases numbered 13, after V lost 2 bases and J lost 4 bases. Germline CDR1 is MNHEY and CDR2 is SMNVEV (reference sequence). The CDR3 length is 17 residues. Profiling relied on immunoSEQ multiplex PCR, and the TCRdb table lists in-frame clones only, not all of them. The sample records about 39,000 clones, 79% being singletons. Worth noting for this clone: Its antigen is not known.

The V gene is TRBV27, the J gene TRBJ2-5; 7 bases map to TRBD1. The clonotype comes from a human donor with non-small cell lung cancer that progressed on radiotherapy plus ipilimumab. This sample comprised peripheral blood, obtained from a patient treated with radiotherapy plus ipilimumab. The CDR3 nucleotides are TGTGCCAGCAGTTTAGTCGGTGGCAGGGGGTCGGGAGAGACCCAGTACTTC. It translates to CASSLVGGRGSGETQYF.